Below are 13 T cell receptor beta chains sequenced from a single sample in a study of cytomegalovirus exposure and HLA in healthy donors. The PCR was carried out with 60 Vbeta primers and 13 Jbeta primers. Only in-frame clones appear in the TCRdb table, and some are missing; sequencing was by immunoSEQ multiplex PCR. The data hold about 160,000 clones, with 65% to 85% observed a single time. Source material: PBMCs. All receptors come from a male donor in good health and CMV-seropositive.

The chain recombines TRBV2 with TRBJ1-1; D is ambiguous. Looked up from germline, CDR1 is SNHLY and CDR2 is FYNNEI. Trimming took off 6 bases at V and 5 bases at J, with 10 bases between the two ends. CDR3 length: 12 residues. The CDR3 is CASRSTGTEAFF. CDR3 coding DNA: TGTGCCAGCAGATCGACCGGGACTGAAGCTTTCTTT.

This chain joins TRBV14 and TRBJ2-2; a weak D match, TRBD2 (5 bases). CDR1 SGHDN and CDR2 FVKESK come from the germline V gene. CDR3 length: 16 residues. V was trimmed by 0 bases and J by 2 bases, leaving 10 bases between them. The CDR3 DNA sequence: TGTGCCAGCAGCCAAGAGTCTAGCCGAAACACCGGGGAGCTGTTTTTT. Its translation is CASSQESSRNTGELFF.

CDR3 bases: TGTGCCACCAGCAGTGTCGGGCGGGGGGTTTATGGCTACACCTTC. Protein product: CATSSVGRGVYGYTF. This chain joins TRBV15 and TRBJ1-2, with D perhaps TRBD1 (5 bases). Germline lookup yields CDR1 LNHNV and CDR2 YYDKDF (reference sequence). Trimming left V 3 bases short and J 5 bases short, with 16 bases between. The CDR3 spans 15 residues.

This clone was found a few times. Compared with germline, one end of the junction differs, possibly owing to a read error. The chain is built from TRBV7-9 and TRBJ2-7; D gene uncertain. This CDR3 is built from 11 residues. Germline assignment: CDR1 SEHNR and CDR2 FQNEAQ (reference sequence). CDR3 coding DNA: TGTTCCAGCAGCTTCGGCTACGAGCAGTACTTC. Its translation is CSSSFGYEQYF.

The chain has TRBV19 and TRBJ1-2, with D hard to call. In germline, CDR1 is LNHDA, CDR2 SQIVND (reference sequence). Trimming stripped 5 bases from V and 6 bases from J, with 19 bases between. The CDR3 covers 15 residues. The CDR3 DNA reads TGTGCCAGTAGTCGGTCCCGTGAGGCCAACCATGGCTACACCTTC. Its protein is CASSRSREANHGYTF.

V gene TRBV28 combines with J gene TRBJ1-2; the D gene is possibly TRBD1 (6 bases). The germline CDR1 and CDR2 sequences are MDHEN and SYDVKM. The CDR3 has 15 amino acids. V dropped 6 bases and J dropped 4 bases, with 18 bases sitting between them. The CDR3 coding sequence is TGTGCCAGCAGCCCACGCAGGGGAGGGGGCTATGGCTACACCTTC. Amino acids: CASSPRRGGGYGYTF.

The chain combines TRBV7-9 with TRBJ2-1, with a possible D match to TRBD1 (5 bases). V was cut by 0 bases and J by 9 bases, with 6 bases left in between. Looked up from germline, CDR1 is SEHNR and CDR2 is FQNEAQ (reference sequence). This CDR3 is 12 amino acids long. The CDR3 loop reads CASSLAGPEQFF. DNA for the CDR3: TGTGCCAGCAGCTTAGCGGGGCCTGAGCAGTTCTTC.

The chain couples TRBV18 to TRBJ1-5; D perhaps matches TRBD1 (5 bases). CDR1 KGHSH and CDR2 LQKENI come from the germline V gene. The V end was cut by 2 bases, the J end by 0 bases, with 8 bases between. The CDR3 totals 15 residues. The CDR3 nucleotides are TGTGCCAGCTCACCAATAGGGGTTAGCAATCAGCCCCAGCATTTT. As protein: CASSPIGVSNQPQHF. The full variable domain, completed using reference TRBV18 and TRBJ1-5, is NAGVMQNPRHLVRRRGQEARLRCSPMKGHSHVYWYRQLPEEGLKFMVYLQKENIIDESGMPKERFSAEFPKEGPSILRIQQVVRGDSAAYFCASSPIGVSNQPQHFGDGTRLSIL.

The chain joins TRBV11-1 to TRBJ2-1; TRBD1 aligns across 7 bases. CDR1 is SGHAT and CDR2 is FQDESV in the germline V gene (reference sequence). The junction had 6 bases not matched to a gene; V was cut back by 4 bases and J by 0 bases. This CDR3 is 16 amino acids long. The CDR3 loop is CASSSRWDSSYNEQFF. Written as DNA, the CDR3 is TGTGCCAGCAGCTCCCGTTGGGACAGCTCCTACAATGAGCAGTTCTTC.

This chain connects TRBV6-5 to TRBJ2-2; D is undetermined. Trimming removed 5 bases at V and 6 bases at J, with 4 bases between. The CDR3 extends over 11 amino acids. Germline V CDR1 and CDR2: MNHEY, SVGAGI. CDR3 amino acids: CASSRPGELFF. In DNA, the CDR3 is TGTGCCAGCAGTCGTCCCGGGGAGCTGTTTTTT.

The chain uses TRBV15 and TRBJ2-1; 8 nucleotides match TRBD2. The junction had 4 bases not matched to a gene; V was cut back by 4 bases and J by 8 bases. The CDR3 consists of 13 residues. Germline lookup yields CDR1 LNHNV and CDR2 YYDKDF (reference sequence). The CDR3: CATSTGTSYEQFF. CDR3 DNA: TGTGCCACCAGCACCGGGACTAGTTATGAGCAGTTCTTC.

This clone came up a few times. The V gene is TRBV10-2, the J gene TRBJ2-7; 7 nucleotides align to TRBD2. V dropped 5 bases and J dropped 0; count of bases not matched to a gene: 4. CDR1 is WSHSY, CDR2 SAAADI, per germline. The CDR3 extends over 14 amino acids. The CDR3 spells CASSSGTSSYEQYF. The DNA of the CDR3 is TGCGCCAGCAGTAGCGGGACGAGCTCCTACGAGCAGTACTTC.

V and J are TRBV7-9 and TRBJ1-4; no clear D. Germline V CDR1 and CDR2: SEHNR, FQNEAQ (reference sequence). The CDR3 covers 14 residues. Trimming shortened V by 7 bases and J by 8 bases, and 17 bases separated the two germline ends. The CDR3 spells CASTNAAGPEKLFF. The CDR3 DNA is TGTGCCAGCACCAACGCAGCAGGCCCCGAAAAACTGTTTTTT.